This T cell receptor (beta chain) is drawn from a study of PD-1 blockade in classical Hodgkin lymphoma. Clones were read by immunoSEQ multiplex PCR, and TCRdb kept only the in-frame ones, dropping some. Of roughly 48,000 clones listed, around nine tenths are singletons. On this clone itself: Its antigen is not identified.

Time point reported: cycle 4 day 1 (C4D1), after 6 weeks of nivolumab. Following autologous stem cell transplantation, relapse occurred in every patient, and exposure to brentuximab vedotin varied. The patients, who had relapsed/refractory classical Hodgkin lymphoma, achieved best responses of complete response, partial response or progressive disease. J lost 7 bases, V lost 2 bases, and 9 bases had no gene match. CDR1 is MGHDK and CDR2 is SYGVNS in the germline V gene. The CDR3 sequence is 16 residues long. Study-level findings and limits: Patients with a complete response exhibited baseline diversity comparable to newly diagnosed patients. Lower baseline TCR diversity was reported for newly diagnosed patients than for healthy donors. What caused the repertoire differences, perhaps disease activity or prior therapy, remains undefined.

The sequence was collected from a human donor with classical Hodgkin lymphoma. The sequenced sample was peripheral blood mononuclear cells (PBMCs), obtained before the fourth cycle of nivolumab. V usage is TRBV25-1 and J usage is TRBJ2-1; TRBD1 matches at 9 bases. Written as DNA, the CDR3 is TGTGCCAGCAGTGAAGTGGGGACAGGGCTTCGGAATGAGCAGTTCTTC. Protein sequence: CASSEVGTGLRNEQFF.